This T cell receptor beta chain was documented in a study of blood T cell repertoires in COVID-19. This CDR3 region has 13 residues. Looked up from germline, CDR1 is SNHLY and CDR2 is FYNNEI. The V segment lost 11 bases and the J segment 6 bases; nucleotides outside the gene matches: 9. TCRdb's table, derived via immunoSEQ multiplex PCR, lists solely in-frame clones and lacks some. Of about 99,000 clones listed, roughly 90% are singletons. This TCR was recovered from an elderly woman in a cohort sampled during active COVID-19. The J gene is TRBJ1-1, the V gene TRBV2; 10 positions match TRBD1. Sequenced material: peripheral blood. Here the CDR3 DNA reads TGTGCCCGAAGACAGGGGGCGGGAGCTGAAGCTTTCTTT. Translated: CARRQGAGAEAFF.